The 14 T cell receptor beta chains reported below all come from one sample, sequenced in a study of T cells after yellow fever vaccination (dated by TCRdb to the late 2010s). This specimen's treatment or condition label, interpreted: live attenuated yellow fever vaccine strain. Libraries were constructed by 5' RACE. Sequenced on an Illumina HiSeq 2500. The raw public reads went through TCRdb reprocessing: fastp at Q25, MiXCR clone calling, in-frame beta chains kept. Identical CDR3 proteins give one entry, which carries the most common genes and DNA. For this sample there are some 29,000 distinct CDR3 sequences; under 6% appear just once. Under 50% of the sample is taken by the ten largest. The sample in question was CD8+ T cells sorted from PBMCs, obtained 10 days after the yellow fever booster vaccination. The receptors were gathered from a man in his thirties or forties who received the YFV17D yellow fever vaccine.

The sample holds many counts of this clonotype. The chain combines TRBV6-5 with TRBJ2-1; D is possibly TRBD2 (5 bases). Per the germline V gene, CDR1 is MNHEY and CDR2 is SVGAGI. The ends were cut back, 8 bases at V and 7 bases at J, with 15 bases in the middle. The CDR3 has 13 residues. This CDR3 reads CASGELGVNEQFF. The CDR3 DNA follows: TGTGCCAGCGGGGAGCTCGGAGTGAATGAGCAGTTCTTC.

This clonotype was seen many times. This chain uses TRBV4-3 with TRBJ1-1; 8 bases align to TRBD1. V lost 2 bases to trimming and J lost 8 bases; unmatched junction nucleotides: 10. The CDR3 length is 15 residues. Germline values: CDR1 LGHNA, CDR2 YSLEER. This chain's CDR3 is CASSQKDRDAPEAFF. In nucleotides, the CDR3 is TGCGCCAGCAGCCAAAAGGACAGGGATGCTCCCGAAGCTTTCTTT.

At least ten counts were recorded for this clonotype. CDR3 nucleotides: TGTGCCAGCAGTATGTACGGGACAAACGGCCCTACACCGACTTCATACGAGCAGTACTTC. Translating it yields CASSMYGTNGPTPTSYEQYF. This rearrangement joins TRBV27 to TRBJ2-7; a possible D gene is TRBD1 (6 bases). There are 20 residues in the CDR3. Trimming removed 5 bases at V and 4 bases at J, with 33 bases between. Germline CDR1 and CDR2: MNHEY and SMNVEV (reference sequence).

This clonotype showed up many times. The CDR3 DNA reads TGTGCCAGCAGCCTCTATGGCCCGGGACAGGGATATGAGCAGTACTTC. This codes for CASSLYGPGQGYEQYF. The V call is TRBV11-2, the J call TRBJ2-7; 9 bases are shared with TRBD1. Germline values: CDR1 SGHAT, CDR2 FQNNGV. The CDR3 is 16 amino acids. V was pared by 5 bases and J by 7 bases, with 15 bases of the junction left unmatched.

The sample holds many counts of this clonotype. The chain couples TRBV6-5 to TRBJ2-1, with D perhaps assigned TRBD1 or TRBD2 (5 bases each). The germline V gene has CDR1 MNHEY and CDR2 SVGAGI. The V end lost 2 bases, the J end lost 0 bases, and 14 bases lay between the germline ends. The CDR3 extends over 17 amino acids. Here the CDR3 DNA reads TGTGCCAGCAGTTACGGGACGGGTATCAGCTCCTACAATGAGCAGTTCTTC. Its protein is CASSYGTGISSYNEQFF.

This clonotype was seen repeatedly, ten times or more. J is TRBJ2-2 and V is TRBV5-1; the match to TRBD2 covers 15 bases. With V trimmed by 0 bases and J by 4 bases, 4 bases remained unmatched. The CDR3 has 18 amino acids. Germline CDR1 reads SGHRS; CDR2 reads YFSETQ. The CDR3 DNA reads TGCGCCAGCAGCTTGGACGGACTAGCGGGAGGGCCCACCGGGGAGCTGTTTTTT. Its translation: CASSLDGLAGGPTGELFF.

This clonotype was recorded at least ten times. V is TRBV29-1 and J is TRBJ2-1; D is ambiguous. CDR1 SQVTM and CDR2 ANQGSEA come from the germline V gene. The germline V and J ends were trimmed by 3 bases and 4 bases, with 7 bases remaining between them. The CDR3 totals 12 residues. The CDR3 reads CSVEGRYNEQFF. CDR3 DNA: TGCAGCGTTGAGGGCAGGTACAATGAGCAGTTCTTC.

This clonotype occurred many times. The gene calls are TRBV7-3 and TRBJ2-1, with 8 bases identical to TRBD2. Germline CDR1 and CDR2: SGHTA and FQGTGA. The CDR3 is made up of 15 amino acids. The V segment lost 3 bases and the J segment 8 bases; nucleotides outside the gene matches: 9. In DNA form, the CDR3 reads TGTGCCAGCAGCTTCACGGCGGGAGGATCAGATGAGCAGTTCTTC. Residues: CASSFTAGGSDEQFF.

This clonotype was detected ten times or more. The DNA for the CDR3 is TGTGCCAGCAGCTTAACCCCCCACCTTCTAGCGGGAGCGGAAAATGAGCAGTTCTTC. Translation gives CASSLTPHLLAGAENEQFF. The chain links TRBV7-3 to TRBJ2-1, with 10 nucleotides matching TRBD2. The CDR3 length is 19 residues. J lost 7 bases, V lost 0 bases, and 15 bases had no gene match. Germline CDR1 SGHTA, CDR2 FQGTGA. Full variable domain (missing parts from reference TRBV7-3 and TRBJ2-1): GAGVSQTPSNKVTEKGKYVELRCDPISGHTALYWYRQSLGQGPEFLIYFQGTGAADDSGLPNDRFFAVRPEGSVSTLKIQRTERGDSAVYLCASSLTPHLLAGAENEQFFGPGTRLTVL.

Many counts were recorded for this clonotype. The CDR3 DNA is TGTGCCAGCAGTTTAGGGACAGGGGTGTTAGGCGAGCAGTACTTC. This codes for CASSLGTGVLGEQYF. The chain uses TRBV28 and TRBJ2-7, with 10 bases matching TRBD1. Looked up from germline, CDR1 is MDHEN and CDR2 is SYDVKM. This CDR3 is built from 15 residues. Losses at the gene ends were 2 bases for V and 6 bases for J; bases not matched to a gene: 7.

A note on this clonotype: A read error may explain this, as a much larger clone is one base away. The chain is built from TRBV2 and TRBJ1-5; D is ambiguous. The CDR3 covers 13 residues. Germline loops: CDR1 SNHLY, CDR2 FYNNEI. The ends were cut back, 0 bases at V and 6 bases at J, with 6 bases in the middle. DNA for the CDR3: TGTGCCAGCAGTGAAGCGTGGACTCAGCCCCAGCATTTT. It encodes CASSEAWTQPQHF.

This clonotype was seen many times. The chain links TRBV7-2 to TRBJ2-7; 10 nucleotides align to TRBD1. The CDR3 is made up of 16 amino acids. V lost 4 bases, J lost 3 bases, and 9 bases stayed unmatched. Per germline, CDR1 SGHTA and CDR2 FQGNSA. For the CDR3, the DNA is TGTGCCAGCAGCTCGGGGCCAGGGACAGGGGACTACGAGCAGTACTTC. Encoded protein: CASSSGPGTGDYEQYF.

This clonotype has a count of ten or more. The chain has TRBV29-1 and TRBJ2-2; TRBD2 agrees at 8 bases. This CDR3 has 13 residues. The J segment lost 7 bases and the V segment lost 4 bases, leaving 5 bases of the junction unmatched. Germline CDR1 is SQVTM and CDR2 is ANQGSEA. CDR3 residues: CSVVAGSVGELFF. The CDR3 DNA follows: TGCAGCGTTGTAGCGGGAAGTGTCGGGGAGCTGTTTTTT.

This clonotype was picked up many times. The chain employs TRBV5-6 and TRBJ2-2, with D possibly called TRBD1 or TRBD2 (5 bases each). Germline CDR1 SGHDT, CDR2 YYEEEE. V was shortened by 4 bases and J by 4 bases, with 17 bases between the two germline ends. The CDR3 consists of 16 residues. CDR3 sequence: CASSTPAGTATGELFF. The CDR3 DNA is TGTGCCAGCAGCACCCCAGCTGGGACGGCCACCGGGGAGCTGTTTTTT. Variable domain in full (rest from reference TRBV5-6 and TRBJ2-2): DAGVTQSPTHLIKTRGQQVTLRCSPKSGHDTVSWYQQALGQGPQFIFQYYEEEERQRGNFPDRFSGHQFPNYSSELNVNALLLGDSALYLCASSTPAGTATGELFFGEGSRLTVL.